This TCR beta chain derives from a study of CD8+CD57+ T cells in acquired aplastic anemia. Template material for TCR beta VDJ and CDR3 profiling consisted of genomic DNA. TCRdb reprocessed the reads via MiXCR and lists one record per CDR3 protein. The repertoire holds approximately 250,000 distinct CDR3 sequences, with 82% as singletons. The CDR3 sequence is 15 residues long. The V end lost 2 bases, the J end lost 15 bases, and 23 bases lay between the germline ends. The V gene's germline CDR1 is SEHNR and CDR2 FQNEAQ (reference sequence). The authors sequenced patients whose flow cytometry had shown CD8+CD57+ cell expansion. Every one of the patients had aplastic anemia (severe, acquired).

Material for sequencing was sorted CD4+, CD8+, or CD8+CD57+ T cells (not recorded which) from PBMCs. The chain links TRBV7-9 to TRBJ1-5, with D hard to call. The TCR originated in a human donor with aplastic anemia. The CDR3 sequence is CASSLPQLTSGELHF. The CDR3 bases are TGTGCCAGCAGCTTACCGCAATTGACCTCCGGGGAGCTGCATTTT.